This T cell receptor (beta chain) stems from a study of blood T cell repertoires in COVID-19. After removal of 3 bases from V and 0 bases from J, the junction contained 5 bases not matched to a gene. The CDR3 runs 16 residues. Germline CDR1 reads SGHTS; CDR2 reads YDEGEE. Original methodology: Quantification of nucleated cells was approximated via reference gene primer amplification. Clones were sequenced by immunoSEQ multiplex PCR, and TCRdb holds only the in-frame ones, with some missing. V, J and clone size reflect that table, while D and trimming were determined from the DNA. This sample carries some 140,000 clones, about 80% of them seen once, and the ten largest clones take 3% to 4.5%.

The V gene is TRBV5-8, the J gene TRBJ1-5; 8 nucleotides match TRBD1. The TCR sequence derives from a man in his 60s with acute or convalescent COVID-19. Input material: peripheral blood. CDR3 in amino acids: CASSWGTGNSNQPQHF. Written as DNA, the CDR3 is TGTGCCAGCAGCTGGGGGACAGGAAATAGCAATCAGCCCCAGCATTTT.